This T cell receptor beta chain was identified during a study of Ad26.COV2.S vaccination and SARS-CoV-2 variants. This clone has just one count. The antigen is not known. Study-wide findings and caveats: There was a possibility that the TCR breadth and depth analyses underestimated total T cell responses. It was vaccine recipients, not placebo recipients, who had the higher spike-specific TCR breadth.

Libraries were prepared by immunoSEQ multiplex PCR; TCRdb keeps only in-frame clonotypes and omits some of them. The sample carries over 85,000 clones, 60% to 85% recorded once. Germline V CDR1 and CDR2: MDHEN, SYDVKM. The CDR3 has 15 amino acids. Trimming cost V 5 bases and J 1 base; bases outside gene matches: 5. Sequencing used peripheral blood, obtained after recovery from COVID-19. The TCR comes from a human donor who had recovered from COVID-19. This chain links TRBV28 with TRBJ1-1, with 9 bases that match TRBD1. The CDR3 DNA follows: TGTGCCAGCAGTCCCTGGACAGGGGAGAACACTGAAGCTTTCTTT. Translation gives CASSPWTGENTEAFF.